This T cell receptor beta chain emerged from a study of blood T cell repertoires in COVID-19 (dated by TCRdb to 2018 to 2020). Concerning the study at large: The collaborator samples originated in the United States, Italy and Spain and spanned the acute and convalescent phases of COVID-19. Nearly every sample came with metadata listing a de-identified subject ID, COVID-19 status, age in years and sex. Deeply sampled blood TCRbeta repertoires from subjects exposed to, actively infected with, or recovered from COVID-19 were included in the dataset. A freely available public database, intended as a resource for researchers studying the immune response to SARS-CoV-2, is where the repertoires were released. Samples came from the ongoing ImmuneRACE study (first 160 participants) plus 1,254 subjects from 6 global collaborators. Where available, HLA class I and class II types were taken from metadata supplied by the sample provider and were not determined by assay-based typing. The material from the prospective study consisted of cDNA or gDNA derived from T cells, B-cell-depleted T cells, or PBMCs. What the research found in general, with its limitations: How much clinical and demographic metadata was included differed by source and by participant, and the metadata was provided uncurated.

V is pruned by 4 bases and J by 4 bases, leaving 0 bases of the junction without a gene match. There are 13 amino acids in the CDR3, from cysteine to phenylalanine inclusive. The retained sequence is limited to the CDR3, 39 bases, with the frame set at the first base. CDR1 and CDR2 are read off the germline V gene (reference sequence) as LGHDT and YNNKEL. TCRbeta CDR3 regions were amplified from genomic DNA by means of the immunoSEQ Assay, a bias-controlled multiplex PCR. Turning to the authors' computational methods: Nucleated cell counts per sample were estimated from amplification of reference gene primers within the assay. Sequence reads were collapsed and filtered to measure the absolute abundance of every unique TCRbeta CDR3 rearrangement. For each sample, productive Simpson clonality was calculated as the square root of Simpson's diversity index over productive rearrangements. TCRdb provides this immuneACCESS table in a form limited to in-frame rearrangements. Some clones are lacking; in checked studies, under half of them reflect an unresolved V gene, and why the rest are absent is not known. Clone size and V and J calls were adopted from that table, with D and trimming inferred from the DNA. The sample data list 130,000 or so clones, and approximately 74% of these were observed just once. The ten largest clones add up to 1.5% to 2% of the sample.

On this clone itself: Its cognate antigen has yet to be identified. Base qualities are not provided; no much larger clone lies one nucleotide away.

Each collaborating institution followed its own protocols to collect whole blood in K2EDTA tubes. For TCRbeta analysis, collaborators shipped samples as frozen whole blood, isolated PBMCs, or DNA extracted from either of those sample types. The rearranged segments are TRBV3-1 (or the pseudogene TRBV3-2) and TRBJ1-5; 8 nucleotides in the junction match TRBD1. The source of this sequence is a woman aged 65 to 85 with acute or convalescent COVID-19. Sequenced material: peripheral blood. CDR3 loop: CASSRQGNQPQHF. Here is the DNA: TGTGCCAGCAGCCGACAGGGGAATCAGCCCCAGCATTTT.